The 4 T cell receptor beta chains given below trace back to one sample, sequenced in a study of shared clonotypes between healthy human individuals. Selected positively for CCR7 and CD45RO-negative, naive CD8 cells excluded terminally differentiated effector memory CD45RA+ cells. Libraries were prepared by immunoSEQ multiplex PCR; TCRdb keeps only in-frame clonotypes and omits some of them. Altogether about 800,000 clones are present, around 96% being singletons, with the ten largest covering less than 0.25%. The sample comprised naive CD8+ T cells sorted from blood. Receptors were obtained from a man aged 30 to 39 in good health.

The genes are TRBV9 and TRBJ1-1; D gene ambiguous. Trimming removed 2 bases at V and 4 bases at J, with 15 bases between. The germline V gene has CDR1 SGDLS and CDR2 YYNGEE. The CDR3 sequence is 15 residues long. The CDR3 sequence is CASSVVWEVGTEAFF. In nucleotides, the CDR3 is TGTGCCAGCAGCGTGGTCTGGGAGGTCGGCACTGAAGCTTTCTTT.

On this clone: One end of the junction is discordant with germline, which a read error may explain. The V call is TRBV20-1, the J call TRBJ2-3, with 8 bases fitting TRBD1. Germline CDR1 is DFQATT and CDR2 is SNEGSKA (reference sequence). The CDR3 has 11 amino acids. The CDR3 DNA is TGCAGTGCTAGGGGGACAGGTACGCAGTATTTT. This sequence encodes CSARGTGTQYF.

This clone was picked up one time. The chain is built from TRBV4-1 and TRBJ2-1, with D maybe TRBD2 (6 bases). Trimming shortened V by 5 bases and J by 8 bases, and 13 bases separated the two germline ends. In germline, CDR1 is MGHRA, CDR2 YSYEKL. This CDR3 contains 13 residues. The DNA for the CDR3 is TGCGCCAGCAGCACCCTGACTAGTCATGAGCAGTTCTTC. It specifies CASSTLTSHEQFF.

The chain has TRBV27 and TRBJ2-2; the D gene is possibly TRBD1 (6 bases). The CDR3 has 14 residues. Trimming removed 4 bases at V and 5 bases at J, with 11 bases between. Germline values: CDR1 MNHEY, CDR2 SMNVEV (reference sequence). Here the CDR3 reads CASSYRVRTGELFF. The CDR3 nucleotides are TGTGCCAGCAGTTACAGGGTGCGGACCGGGGAGCTGTTTTTT.